This is a list of T cell receptor beta chains from one sample in a study of shared clonotypes between healthy human individuals. Assay used: immunoSEQ multiplex PCR; TCRdb lists only in-frame clones, some missing. The sample shows millions of clones, over 90% of them seen only once. Specimen: naive CD4+ T cells from PBMCs. The receptors were sampled from a man in his late teens or twenties in good health. Some clones in this sample may be carry-over from other donors' samples. Each CDR3 is given with its conserved first and last residue. D genes are given only for firm matches. Where a row states a size, it is once, few, many or the class of an expanded clone; other rows omit it.

V	D	J	size	CDR3	DNA
TRBV6-5	-	TRBJ2-3	-	CASSWQGPGDTQYF	TGTGCCAGCAGTTGGCAGGGGCCCGGAGATACGCAGTATTTT
TRBV28	-	TRBJ1-1	-	CATQSSGKNTEAFF	TGTGCCACCCAAAGTAGCGGGAAGAACACTGAAGCTTTCTTT
TRBV2	-	TRBJ2-3	-	CASSEGPADTQYF	TGTGCCAGCAGTGAAGGACCGGCTGATACGCAGTATTTT
TRBV6-5	-	TRBJ1-5	-	CASSYSGLRGQPQHF	TGTGCCAGCAGTTACTCGGGTCTTCGAGGTCAGCCCCAGCATTTT
TRBV28	TRBD1	TRBJ1-4	once	CASSRTGSREKLFF	TGTGCCAGCAGCCGGACAGGGTCCAGGGAAAAACTGTTTTTT
TRBV6-5	-	TRBJ2-7	-	CASSTGGGGPAWYF	TGTGCCAGCAGCACGGGGGGAGGGGGCCCGGCGTGGTACTTC
TRBV5-6	-	TRBJ1-2	-	CASSLFRGASAFNYGYTF	TGTGCCAGCAGCTTGTTTCGGGGGGCGTCGGCGTTTAACTATGGCTACACCTTC
TRBV4-1	TRBD1	TRBJ1-2	-	CASSPPRDRVHYGYTF	TGCGCCAGCAGCCCCCCCCGGGACAGGGTCCACTATGGCTACACCTTC
TRBV20-1	-	TRBJ1-2	-	CRAPGYTF	TGCAGGGCACCAGGCTACACCTTC
TRBV6-5	-	TRBJ1-2	-	CASRSHSGGGYGYTF	TGTGCCAGCAGATCCCATTCGGGGGGCGGCTATGGCTACACCTTC
TRBV27	-	TRBJ2-2	-	CASSSGRLNTGELFF	TGTGCCAGCAGCTCGGGACGGCTAAACACCGGGGAGCTGTTTTTT
TRBV5-1	-	TRBJ1-1	-	CASSRSPIGGTEAFF	TGCGCCAGCAGCCGAAGCCCCATTGGGGGCACTGAAGCTTTCTTT
TRBV7-2	TRBD1	TRBJ1-2	-	CASSPWTGEGGGYTF	TGTGCCAGCAGCCCTTGGACAGGGGAAGGTGGAGGCTACACCTTC
TRBV7-9	-	TRBJ2-7	-	CASSLAGEQYF	TGTGCCAGCAGCTTAGCCGGGGAGCAGTACTTC
TRBV6-1	-	TRBJ2-7	-	CASRGGLPASYEQYF	TGTGCCAGCAGAGGCGGTCTTCCTGCCTCCTACGAGCAGTACTTC
TRBV5-1	TRBD1	TRBJ2-4	once	CASSLWDRDKNIQYF	TGCGCCAGCAGCTTGTGGGACAGGGACAAAAACATTCAGTACTTC
TRBV5-6	-	TRBJ1-2	-	CASSPGPSYYGYTF	TGTGCCAGCAGCCCGGGACCTAGTTACTATGGCTACACCTTC
TRBV27	TRBD2	TRBJ2-1	-	CASSPGLAKKTYNEQFF	TGTGCCAGCAGTCCGGGACTAGCGAAAAAAACCTACAATGAGCAGTTCTTC
TRBV2	-	TRBJ2-5	-	CASSGLEQPGETQYF	TGTGCCAGCAGTGGTTTGGAGCAACCGGGGGAGACCCAGTACTTC
TRBV28	-	TRBJ2-1	-	CASSFISLPYNEQFF	TGTGCCAGCAGTTTCATAAGCCTCCCCTACAATGAGCAGTTCTTC
TRBV11-3	-	TRBJ2-3	-	CASSLDRFSSDTQYF	TGTGCCAGCAGCTTAGATCGTTTTAGTTCAGATACGCAGTATTTT